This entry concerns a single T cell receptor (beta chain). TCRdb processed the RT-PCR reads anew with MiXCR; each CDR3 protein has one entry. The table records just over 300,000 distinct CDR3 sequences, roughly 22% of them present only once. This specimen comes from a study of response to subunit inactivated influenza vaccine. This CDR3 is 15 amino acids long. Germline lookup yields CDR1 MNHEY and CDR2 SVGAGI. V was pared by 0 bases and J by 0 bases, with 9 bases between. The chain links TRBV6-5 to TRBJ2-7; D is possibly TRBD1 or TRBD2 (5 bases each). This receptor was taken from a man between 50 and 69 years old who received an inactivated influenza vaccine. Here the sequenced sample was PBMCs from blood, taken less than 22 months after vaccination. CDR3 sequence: CASSYSGDPSYEQYF. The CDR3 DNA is TGTGCCAGCAGTTACTCCGGGGACCCCTCCTACGAGCAGTACTTC.